This T cell receptor (beta chain) was retrieved from a study of cytomegalovirus exposure and HLA in healthy donors. V lost 5 bases and J 0 bases, leaving 14 bases between the germline ends. CDR3 length: 15 residues. In germline, CDR1 is SGHRS, CDR2 YFSETQ. It was with 60 Vbeta and 13 Jbeta primers that the PCR ran. TCRdb keeps only in-frame clones here, not all; method: immunoSEQ multiplex PCR. The data include tens of thousands of clones; the top ten clones carry about 12%. The sequence came from a woman aged 55-69 years in good health and CMV-seropositive. Material: PBMCs. This rearrangement joins TRBV5-1 to TRBJ1-2; possible D gene TRBD1, 6 bases. DNA for the CDR3: TGCGCCAGCAGTGCCACAGGGAGCCCTAACTATGGCTACACCTTC. This translates into CASSATGSPNYGYTF. The variable domain in full, with the rest retrieved from reference TRBV5-1 and TRBJ1-2, is KAGVTQTPRYLIKTRGQQVTLSCSPISGHRSVSWYQQTPGQGLQFLFEYFSETQRNKGNFPGRFSGRQFSNSRSEMNVSTLELGDSALYLCASSATGSPNYGYTFGSGTRLTVV.